This T cell receptor (beta chain) was documented in a study of cytomegalovirus exposure and HLA in healthy donors. Study-wide context: Earlier work reported 117 million unique TCR beta sequences from 180 million or so T cells. General study results and limits: Donors belonging to an Asian-associated ancestry cluster reportedly showed fewer N-insertions in productive TCRs than the 666-donor mean, according to what a later analysis found.

In the PCR, 60 Vbeta and 13 Jbeta primers were used. The method was immunoSEQ multiplex PCR; TCRdb's version includes in-frame clones alone and lacks a portion of them. The sample lists 150,000 or so clones, approximately 78% occurring once. Regarding this clone: The antigen is not known.

Material for sequencing was PBMCs. The clonotype was recovered from a woman aged 18-35 years in good health and CMV-seronegative.

Here the CDR3 reads CASSLPLAGLTDTQYF. The CDR3 DNA reads as TGTGCCAGCAGCTTACCACTAGCGGGGCTCACAGATACGCAGTATTTT. The rearrangement joins TRBV7-9 to TRBJ2-3; 10 nucleotides align to TRBD2. The V gene end was trimmed by 2 bases and the J gene end by 2 bases; junction bases not matched to a gene: 4. Germline assignment: CDR1 SEHNR and CDR2 FQNEAQ (reference sequence). This CDR3 comprises 16 residues.